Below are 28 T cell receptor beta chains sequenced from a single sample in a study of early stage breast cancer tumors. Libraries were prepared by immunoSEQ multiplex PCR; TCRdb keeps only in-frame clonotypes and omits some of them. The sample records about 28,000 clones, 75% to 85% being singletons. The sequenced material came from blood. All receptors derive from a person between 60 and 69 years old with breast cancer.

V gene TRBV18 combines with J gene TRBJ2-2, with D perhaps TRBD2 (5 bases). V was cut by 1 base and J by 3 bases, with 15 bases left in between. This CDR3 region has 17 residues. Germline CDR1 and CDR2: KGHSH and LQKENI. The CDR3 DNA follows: TGTGCCAGCTCACCACTTGAACTAGAGCCTCACACCGGGGAGCTGTTTTTT. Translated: CASSPLELEPHTGELFF.

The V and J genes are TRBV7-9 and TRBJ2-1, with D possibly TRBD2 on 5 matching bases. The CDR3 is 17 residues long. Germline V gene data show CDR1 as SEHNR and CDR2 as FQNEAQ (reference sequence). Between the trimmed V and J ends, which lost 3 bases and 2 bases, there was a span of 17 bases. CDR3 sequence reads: CASSFSFGSRTYNEQFF. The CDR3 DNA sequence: TGTGCCAGCAGCTTCAGTTTTGGGAGCCGAACCTACAATGAGCAGTTCTTC.

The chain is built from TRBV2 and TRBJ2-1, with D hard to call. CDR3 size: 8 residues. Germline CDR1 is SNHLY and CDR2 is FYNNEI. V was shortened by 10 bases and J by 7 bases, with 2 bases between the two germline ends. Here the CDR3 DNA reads TGTGCCACTAATGAGCAGTTCTTC. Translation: CATNEQFF.

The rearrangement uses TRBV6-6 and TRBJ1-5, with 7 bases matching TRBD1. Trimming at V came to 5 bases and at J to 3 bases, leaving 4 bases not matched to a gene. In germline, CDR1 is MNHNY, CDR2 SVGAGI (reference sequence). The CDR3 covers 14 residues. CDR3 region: CASSPQGDNQPQHF. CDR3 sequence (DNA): TGTGCCAGCAGTCCCCAGGGGGACAATCAGCCCCAGCATTTT.

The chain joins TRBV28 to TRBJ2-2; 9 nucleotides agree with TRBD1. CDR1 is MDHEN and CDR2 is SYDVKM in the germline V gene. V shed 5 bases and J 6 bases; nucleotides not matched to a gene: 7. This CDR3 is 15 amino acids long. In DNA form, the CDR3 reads TGTGCCAGCAGTCGGGACAGGGAGTATCCCGGGGAGCTGTTTTTT. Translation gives CASSRDREYPGELFF.

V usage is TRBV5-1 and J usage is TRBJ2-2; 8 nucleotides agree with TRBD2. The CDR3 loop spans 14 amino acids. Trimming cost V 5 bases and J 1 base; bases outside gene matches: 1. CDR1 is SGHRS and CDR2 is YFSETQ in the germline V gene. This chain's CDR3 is CASRREVNTGELFF. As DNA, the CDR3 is TGCGCCAGCAGGCGGGAGGTGAACACCGGGGAGCTGTTTTTT.

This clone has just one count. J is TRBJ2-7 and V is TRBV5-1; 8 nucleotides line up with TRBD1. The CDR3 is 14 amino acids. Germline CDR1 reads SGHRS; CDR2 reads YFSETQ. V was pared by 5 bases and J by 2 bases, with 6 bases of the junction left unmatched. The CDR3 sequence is CASSSTGVAYEQYF. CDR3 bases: TGCGCCAGCAGTTCGACAGGGGTGGCCTACGAGCAGTACTTC.

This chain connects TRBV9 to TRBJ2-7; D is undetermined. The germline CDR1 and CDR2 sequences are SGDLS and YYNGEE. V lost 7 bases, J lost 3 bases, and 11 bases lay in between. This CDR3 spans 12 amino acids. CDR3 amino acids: CASSKTNYEQYF. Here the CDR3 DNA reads TGTGCCAGCTCTAAAACTAACTACGAGCAGTACTTC.

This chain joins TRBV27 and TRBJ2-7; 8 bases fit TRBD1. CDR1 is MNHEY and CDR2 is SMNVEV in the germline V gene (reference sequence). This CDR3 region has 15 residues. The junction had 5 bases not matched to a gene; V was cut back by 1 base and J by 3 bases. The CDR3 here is CASSLYQGAGYEQYF. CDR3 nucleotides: TGTGCCAGCAGTTTATACCAGGGGGCAGGCTACGAGCAGTACTTC.

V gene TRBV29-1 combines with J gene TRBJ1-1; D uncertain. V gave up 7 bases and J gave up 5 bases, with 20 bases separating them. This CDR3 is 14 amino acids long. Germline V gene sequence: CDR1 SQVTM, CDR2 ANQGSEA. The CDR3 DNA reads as TGCAGCGGAGAGAAAGAGTGGGAGGATACTGAAGCTTTCTTT. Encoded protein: CSGEKEWEDTEAFF.

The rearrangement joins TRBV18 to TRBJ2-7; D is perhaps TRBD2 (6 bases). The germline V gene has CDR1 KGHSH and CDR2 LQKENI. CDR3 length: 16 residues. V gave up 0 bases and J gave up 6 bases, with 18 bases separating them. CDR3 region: CASSPPNPGEGSEQYF. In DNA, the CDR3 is TGTGCCAGCTCACCACCGAATCCGGGAGAAGGAAGCGAGCAGTACTTC.

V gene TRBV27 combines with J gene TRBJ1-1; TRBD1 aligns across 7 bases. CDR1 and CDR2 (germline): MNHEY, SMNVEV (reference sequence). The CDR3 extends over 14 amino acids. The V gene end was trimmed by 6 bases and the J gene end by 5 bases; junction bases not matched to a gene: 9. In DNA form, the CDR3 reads TGTGCCAGCAGGCATCGGGACAGTGGAACTGAAGCTTTCTTT. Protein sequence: CASRHRDSGTEAFF.

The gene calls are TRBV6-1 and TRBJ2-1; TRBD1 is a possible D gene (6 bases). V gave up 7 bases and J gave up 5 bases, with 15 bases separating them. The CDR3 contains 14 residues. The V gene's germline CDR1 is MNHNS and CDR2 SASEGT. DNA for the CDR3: TGTGCCAGCATTCCAGGGGTTTTCCACAATGAGCAGTTCTTC. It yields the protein CASIPGVFHNEQFF.

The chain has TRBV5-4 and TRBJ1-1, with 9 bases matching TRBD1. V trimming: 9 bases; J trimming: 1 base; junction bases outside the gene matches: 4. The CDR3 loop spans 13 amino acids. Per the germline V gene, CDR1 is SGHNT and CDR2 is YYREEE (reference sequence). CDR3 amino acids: CATRDRENTEAFF. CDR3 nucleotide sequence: TGTGCCACCCGGGACAGGGAGAACACTGAAGCTTTCTTT. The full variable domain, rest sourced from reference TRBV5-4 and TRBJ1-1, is ETGVTQSPTHLIKTRGQQVTLRCSSQSGHNTVSWYQQALGQGPQFIFQYYREEENGRGNFPPRFSGLQFPNYSSELNVNALELDDSALYLCATRDRENTEAFFGQGTRLTVV.

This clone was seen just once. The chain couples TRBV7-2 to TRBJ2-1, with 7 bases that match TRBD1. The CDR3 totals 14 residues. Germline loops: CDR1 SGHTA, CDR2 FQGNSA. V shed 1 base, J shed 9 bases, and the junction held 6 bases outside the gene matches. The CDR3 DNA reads TGTGCCAGCAGCTTAGATACAGGGGTCACTGAGCAGTTCTTC. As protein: CASSLDTGVTEQFF.

CDR3 sequence (DNA): TGCAGCGTTGATCGGTCGGGAGCTGGTTCAGATACGCAGTATTTT. This encodes CSVDRSGAGSDTQYF. The chain has TRBV29-1 and TRBJ2-3; D is perhaps TRBD2 (6 bases). With 3 bases removed from V and 4 bases from J, the gap between germline ends came to 17 bases. The CDR3 consists of 15 residues. In germline, CDR1 is SQVTM, CDR2 ANQGSEA.

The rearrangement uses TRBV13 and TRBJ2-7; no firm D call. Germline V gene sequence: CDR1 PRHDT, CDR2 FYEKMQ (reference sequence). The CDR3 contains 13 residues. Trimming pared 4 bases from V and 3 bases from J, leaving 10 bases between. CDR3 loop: CASSSRQDYEQYF. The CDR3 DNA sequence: TGTGCCAGCAGCTCCAGGCAGGACTACGAGCAGTACTTC.

The chain's CDR3 is CSARPQETQYF. The CDR3 nucleotides read TGCAGTGCTAGACCTCAAGAGACCCAGTACTTC. The chain carries TRBV20-1 and TRBJ2-5; D call uncertain. Germline CDR1 DFQATT, CDR2 SNEGSKA (reference sequence). V shed 2 bases and J shed 2 bases, with 3 bases lying between them. This CDR3 has 11 residues.

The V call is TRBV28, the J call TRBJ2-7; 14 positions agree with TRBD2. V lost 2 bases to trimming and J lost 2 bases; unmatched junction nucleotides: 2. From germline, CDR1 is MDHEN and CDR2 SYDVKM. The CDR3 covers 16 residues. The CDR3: CASSLGLAGGAYEQYF. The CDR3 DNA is TGTGCCAGCAGTTTAGGACTAGCGGGAGGAGCCTACGAGCAGTACTTC.

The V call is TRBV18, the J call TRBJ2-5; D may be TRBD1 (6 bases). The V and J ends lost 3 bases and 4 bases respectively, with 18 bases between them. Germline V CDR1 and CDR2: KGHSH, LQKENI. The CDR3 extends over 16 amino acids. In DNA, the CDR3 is TGTGCCAGCTCACCGGGGTCGACGCAGGGGAGAGAGACCCAGTACTTC. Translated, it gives CASSPGSTQGRETQYF.

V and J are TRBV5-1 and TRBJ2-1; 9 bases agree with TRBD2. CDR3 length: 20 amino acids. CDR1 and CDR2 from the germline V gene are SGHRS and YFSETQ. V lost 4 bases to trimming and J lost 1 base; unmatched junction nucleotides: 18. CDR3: CASSPGAPAGGQNSYNEQFF. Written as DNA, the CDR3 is TGCGCCAGCAGCCCGGGAGCCCCAGCGGGAGGACAAAATTCCTACAATGAGCAGTTCTTC.

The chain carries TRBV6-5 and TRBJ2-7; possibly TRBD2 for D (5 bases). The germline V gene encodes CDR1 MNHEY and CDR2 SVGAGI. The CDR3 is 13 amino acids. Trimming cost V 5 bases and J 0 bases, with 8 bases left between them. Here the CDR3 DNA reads TGTGCCAGCAGTGCGGGTGACTCCTACGAGCAGTACTTC. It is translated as CASSAGDSYEQYF.

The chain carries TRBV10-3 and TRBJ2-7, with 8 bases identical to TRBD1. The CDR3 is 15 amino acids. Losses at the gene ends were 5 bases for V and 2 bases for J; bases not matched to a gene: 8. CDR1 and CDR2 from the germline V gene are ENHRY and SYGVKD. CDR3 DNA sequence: TGTGCCATCAGTCCCGGGACAGGTCTGACCTACGAGCAGTACTTC. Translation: CAISPGTGLTYEQYF.

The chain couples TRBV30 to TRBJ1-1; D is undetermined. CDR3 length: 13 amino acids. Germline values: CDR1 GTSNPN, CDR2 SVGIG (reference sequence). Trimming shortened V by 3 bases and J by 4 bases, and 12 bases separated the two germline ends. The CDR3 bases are TGTGCCTGGAGGGCGAACGGAGGCACTGAAGCTTTCTTT. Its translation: CAWRANGGTEAFF.

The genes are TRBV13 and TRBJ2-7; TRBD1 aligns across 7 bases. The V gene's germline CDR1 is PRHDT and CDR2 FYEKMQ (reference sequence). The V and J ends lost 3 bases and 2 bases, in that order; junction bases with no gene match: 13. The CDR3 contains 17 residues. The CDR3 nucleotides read TGTGCCAGCAGCTTTCGCGGACTTACAGGGGATCCCTACGAGCAGTACTTC. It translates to CASSFRGLTGDPYEQYF.

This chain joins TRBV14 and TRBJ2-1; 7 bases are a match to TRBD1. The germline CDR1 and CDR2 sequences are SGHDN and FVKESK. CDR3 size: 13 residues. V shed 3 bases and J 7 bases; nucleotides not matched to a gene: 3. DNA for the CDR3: TGTGCCAGCAGCCAGATACAGGGGAATGAGCAGTTCTTC. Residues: CASSQIQGNEQFF. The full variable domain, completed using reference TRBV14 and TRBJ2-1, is EAGVTQFPSHSVIEKGQTVTLRCDPISGHDNLYWYRRVMGKEIKFLLHFVKESKQDESGMPNNRFLAERTGGTYSTLKVQPAELEDSGVYFCASSQIQGNEQFFGPGTRLTVL.

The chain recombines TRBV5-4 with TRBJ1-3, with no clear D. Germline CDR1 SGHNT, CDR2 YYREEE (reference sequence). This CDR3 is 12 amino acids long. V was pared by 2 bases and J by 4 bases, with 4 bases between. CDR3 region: CASSFMGNTIYF. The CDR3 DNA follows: TGTGCCAGCAGCTTCATGGGAAACACCATATATTTT.

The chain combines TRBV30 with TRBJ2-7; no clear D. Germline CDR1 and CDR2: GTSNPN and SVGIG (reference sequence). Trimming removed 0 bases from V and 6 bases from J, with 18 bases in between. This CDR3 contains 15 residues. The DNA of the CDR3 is TGTGCCTGGAGTGTACCCGACAAGATCGCAGGCGAGCAGTACTTC. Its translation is CAWSVPDKIAGEQYF.